In this sample, the clone carrying this T cell receptor (beta chain) turned up many times. The germline CDR1 and CDR2 sequences are SGHAT and FQNNGV. V lost 0 bases and J 2 bases, leaving 10 bases between the germline ends. The CDR3 contains 15 residues. The data were obtained in a study of regulatory T cells in long-lasting Graves disease. Regarding time point: newly diagnosed GD, antithyroid drugs for less than 3 months. Following extraction of RNA from PBMCs, that RNA was used to make the TCR library. Combining iRepertoire HTBI primers with Arm-PCR of CDR3 regions, the authors built TCR beta libraries. TCRdb re-analysed the multiplex PCR reads in MiXCR, keeping a single row per CDR3 protein. The table shows fewer than 550,000 distinct CDR3 sequences, with 16% occurring only once. The data were also submitted as part of a second study, on T cells in Graves' hyperthyroidism and ophthalmopathy.

This chain connects TRBV11-2 to TRBJ2-5; TRBD2 is a possible D gene (5 bases). Material: peripheral blood mononuclear cells (PBMCs), obtained at new diagnosis, from a patient treated with antithyroid drugs. The receptor's source is a woman younger than 35 with Graves disease. This CDR3 reads CASSLDRGWQETQYF. In DNA form, the CDR3 reads TGTGCCAGCAGCTTAGATCGGGGATGGCAAGAGACCCAGTACTTC. Full variable domain (remainder filled in from reference TRBV11-2 and TRBJ2-5): EAGVAQSPRYKIIEKRQSVAFWCNPISGHATLYWYQQILGQGPKLLIQFQNNGVVDDSQLPKDRFSAERLKGVDSTLKIQPAKLEDSAVYLCASSLDRGWQETQYFGPGTRLLVL.